A single sample gave rise to the 8 T cell receptor beta chains below, sequenced in a study of blood T cell repertoires in COVID-19. Only in-frame clones appear in the TCRdb table, and some are missing; sequencing was by immunoSEQ multiplex PCR. The sample has some 39,000 clones, 80% to 90% seen once. The source material was peripheral blood. All receptors derive from a man aged 35-49 years with active COVID-19.

The chain is built from TRBV4-1 and TRBJ2-7, with D possibly being TRBD1 (6 bases). Germline-derived CDR1 and CDR2 are MGHRA and YSYEKL. V was clipped by 1 base and J by 4 bases, with 11 bases between them. The CDR3 length is 14 residues. CDR3 in DNA: TGCGCCAGCAGCCAAGGCACAGGGTATTACGAGCAGTACTTC. It specifies CASSQGTGYYEQYF.

V usage is TRBV5-6 and J usage is TRBJ2-7; D perhaps matches TRBD2 (7 bases). The V and J ends lost 6 bases and 1 base respectively, with 11 bases between them. The CDR3 contains 13 residues. Germline V gene lookup returns CDR1 SGHDT and CDR2 YYEEEE. The CDR3 spells CASKQGGSYEQYF. The CDR3 DNA reads TGTGCCAGCAAACAGGGAGGGTCCTACGAGCAGTACTTC. Full variable domain (missing parts from reference TRBV5-6 and TRBJ2-7): DAGVTQSPTHLIKTRGQQVTLRCSPKSGHDTVSWYQQALGQGPQFIFQYYEEEERQRGNFPDRFSGHQFPNYSSELNVNALLLGDSALYLCASKQGGSYEQYFGPGTRLTVT.

The chain employs TRBV2 and TRBJ2-7; perhaps TRBD2 as D (5 bases). CDR1 SNHLY and CDR2 FYNNEI come from the germline V gene. The CDR3 is made up of 12 amino acids. V was trimmed by 6 bases and J by 3 bases, leaving 9 bases between them. The CDR3 loop is CASSTEGYEQYF. CDR3 in DNA: TGTGCCAGCAGCACCGAGGGCTACGAGCAGTACTTC.

The rearrangement uses TRBV6-5 and TRBJ1-5; possibly TRBD1 for D (5 bases). V shed 7 bases and J shed 3 bases, with 16 bases lying between them. This CDR3 region has 15 residues. Germline CDR1 is MNHEY and CDR2 is SVGAGI. CDR3 sequence reads: CASILRPGYNQPQHF. The CDR3 DNA reads as TGTGCCAGCATATTAAGGCCAGGGTACAATCAGCCCCAGCATTTT.

The genes are TRBV7-9 and TRBJ1-2; 10 bases are shared with TRBD1. There are 14 residues in the CDR3. Germline CDR1 SEHNR, CDR2 FQNEAQ (reference sequence). Trimming took 5 bases from V and 8 from J; bases not matched to a gene: 8. The CDR3 here is CASSPDRGIGGYTF. The DNA of the CDR3 is TGTGCCAGCAGCCCGGACAGGGGGATAGGCGGCTACACCTTC.

The gene calls are TRBV15 and TRBJ2-7; 7 bases align to TRBD2. V dropped 2 bases and J dropped 2; count of bases not matched to a gene: 6. The CDR3 has 15 residues. Germline V CDR1 and CDR2: LNHNV, YYDKDF (reference sequence). CDR3 sequence reads: CATSRNYGTTYEQYF. In nucleotides, the CDR3 is TGTGCCACCAGCAGAAACTATGGGACTACCTACGAGCAGTACTTC.

The chain employs TRBV3-1 (or the pseudogene TRBV3-2) and TRBJ2-3, with TRBD2 as a possible D gene (5 bases). Germline V CDR1 and CDR2: LGHDT, YNNKEL (reference sequence). V was trimmed by 1 base and J by 0 bases, leaving 23 bases between them. CDR3 length: 20 amino acids. The CDR3 sequence: CASSQAPGILGLASTDTQYF. In DNA, the CDR3 is TGTGCCAGCAGCCAAGCACCCGGGATCCTAGGTTTAGCGAGCACAGATACGCAGTATTTT.

This sequence joins TRBV24-1 and TRBJ2-5; possibly TRBD1 for D (5 bases). Looked up from germline, CDR1 is KGHDR and CDR2 is SFDVKD. V was pared by 5 bases and J by 5 bases, with 8 bases between. This CDR3 comprises 12 residues. As DNA, the CDR3 is TGTGCCACCAGTGTAGCAGGGGAGACCCAGTACTTC. Translated: CATSVAGETQYF.